This entry lists 9 T cell receptor beta chains sequenced from one sample in a study of OX40 agonist ivuxolimab in advanced cancers. TCRdb's table, derived via immunoSEQ multiplex PCR, lists solely in-frame clones and lacks some. The sample carries some 40,000 clones, just under 85% recorded once. This specimen was CD4+ or CD8+ T cells sorted from blood, taken in a trial of the OX40 agonist ivuxolimab. These receptors all stem from an adult with an advanced solid tumor such as melanoma, head and neck, liver or kidney cancer.

CDR3 sequence: CASSQDDGQDETQYF. The CDR3 DNA follows: TGCGCCAGCAGCCAAGATGACGGCCAGGATGAGACCCAGTACTTC. This sequence joins TRBV4-1 and TRBJ2-5; D call uncertain. The CDR3 is 15 amino acids. Trimming shortened V by 0 bases and J by 5 bases, and 13 bases separated the two germline ends. Germline V CDR1 and CDR2: MGHRA, YSYEKL.

This clone was counted a single time. J is TRBJ1-3 and V is TRBV7-6; D is unresolved. Trimming pared 4 bases from V and 3 bases from J, leaving 10 bases between. The germline gives CDR1 SGHVS, CDR2 FNYEAQ. CDR3 length: 14 residues. CDR3 protein: CASSSTGIGNTIYF. The CDR3 bases are TGTGCCAGCAGCTCGACCGGAATTGGAAACACCATATATTTT.

This rearrangement joins TRBV28 to TRBJ2-7; maybe TRBD1 (6 bases). Trimming left V 5 bases short and J 3 bases short, with 14 bases between. Per germline, CDR1 MDHEN and CDR2 SYDVKM. The CDR3 covers 14 residues. The CDR3 loop is CASSMGAPLYEQYF. CDR3 nucleotide sequence: TGTGCCAGCAGTATGGGGGCCCCCCTCTACGAGCAGTACTTC.

This clone was seen a handful of times. The J gene is TRBJ2-7, the V gene TRBV10-3, with a tentative D call TRBD2 (6 bases). Germline V CDR1 and CDR2: ENHRY, SYGVKD. The CDR3 is 13 amino acids. The V end lost 11 bases, the J end lost 3 bases, and 17 bases lay between the germline ends. CDR3 in DNA: TGTGCCTCAAAGGGCCTAGCGAGCTACGAGCAGTACTTC. This sequence encodes CASKGLASYEQYF.

This clone has only one observation. This chain links TRBV5-1 with TRBJ2-5; possibly TRBD2 for D (6 bases). The V and J ends lost 4 bases and 7 bases respectively, with 17 bases between them. This CDR3 region has 14 residues. Germline CDR1 and CDR2: SGHRS and YFSETQ. The CDR3: CASSLDEGRGTQYF. In DNA, the CDR3 is TGCGCCAGCAGCCTCGACGAAGGGCGGGGGACCCAGTACTTC.

The gene calls are TRBV7-2 and TRBJ2-5; perhaps TRBD1 as D (6 bases). Germline CDR1 SGHTA, CDR2 FQGNSA. The CDR3 consists of 15 residues. Between the trimmed V and J ends, which lost 1 base and 5 bases, there was a span of 14 bases. The DNA for the CDR3 is TGTGCCAGCAGCTTAGGGACAGTGAAAGGGGAGACCCAGTACTTC. Translation gives CASSLGTVKGETQYF.

The genes are TRBV5-4 and TRBJ1-4; D gene uncertain. CDR3 size: 16 residues. V was pared by 1 base and J by 4 bases, with 14 bases between. CDR1 is SGHNT, CDR2 YYREEE, per germline (reference sequence). The CDR3 sequence is CASSLTRGTINEKLFF. CDR3 sequence (DNA): TGTGCCAGCAGCTTGACCAGAGGAACCATTAATGAAAAACTGTTTTTT.

V gene TRBV18 combines with J gene TRBJ2-3, with D hard to call. V shed 0 bases and J shed 9 bases, with 16 bases lying between them. Germline V gene lookup returns CDR1 KGHSH and CDR2 LQKENI. This CDR3 spans 15 amino acids. CDR3 in amino acids: CASSPPNWEGQTQYF. The DNA of the CDR3 is TGTGCCAGCTCACCACCGAACTGGGAAGGGCAGACGCAGTATTTT.

This chain joins TRBV7-2 and TRBJ2-2; D might be TRBD1 (5 bases). Germline V gives CDR1 SGHTA, CDR2 FQGNSA. The CDR3 extends over 14 amino acids. V lost 5 bases, J lost 4 bases, and 11 bases lay in between. The CDR3 coding sequence is TGTGCCAGCAGCAAAAGCCAGGGCACCGGGGAGCTGTTTTTT. Its protein is CASSKSQGTGELFF.